Below are 17 T cell receptor beta chains sequenced from a single sample in a study of CD8 T cells in ankylosing spondylitis. TCRdb used MiXCR to reprocess the 5' RACE reads, holding one entry per CDR3 protein. The data show more than 95,000 distinct CDR3 sequences, roughly 8.3% seen once. Sequenced input: blood, either unsorted or a sorted T cell fraction (not recorded which). The receptors stem from a male donor with ankylosing spondylitis or in good health (not recorded which).

This clonotype was seen many times. CDR3 sequence (DNA): TGTGCCAGCAGTCCGGGGCGGGGGCCGGTGAAAGTAGGCTACACCTTC. Translated: CASSPGRGPVKVGYTF. The V and J genes are TRBV11-2 and TRBJ1-2, with a tentative D call TRBD1 (6 bases). This CDR3 has 16 residues. Trimming stripped 6 bases from V and 8 bases from J, with 25 bases between. Germline V gives CDR1 SGHAT, CDR2 FQNNGV.

This clonotype came up a few times. V gene TRBV20-1 combines with J gene TRBJ1-2; TRBD1 might be the D (5 bases). V was pared by 1 base and J by 3 bases, with 12 bases between. CDR3 length equals 14 residues. Germline-derived CDR1 and CDR2 are DFQATT and SNEGSKA (reference sequence). The CDR3 DNA follows: TGCAGTGCTAGAGCGCCCGACAGTTACTATGGCTACACCTTC. Amino acids: CSARAPDSYYGYTF.

Judged by abundance, this clonotype is large. The chain joins TRBV15 to TRBJ2-1; D may be TRBD1 (6 bases). Germline assignment: CDR1 LNHNV and CDR2 YYDKDF (reference sequence). The germline V and J ends were trimmed by 0 bases and 7 bases, with 13 bases remaining between them. The CDR3 covers 15 residues. This CDR3 is CATSREGARYNEQFF. As DNA, the CDR3 is TGTGCCACCAGCAGAGAGGGGGCAAGGTATAATGAGCAGTTCTTC.

This clonotype was recorded many times. This chain uses TRBV7-9 with TRBJ1-2; a weak D match, TRBD1 (6 bases). V was cut by 4 bases and J by 4 bases, with 13 bases left in between. This CDR3 spans 14 amino acids. Germline V gene sequence: CDR1 SEHNR, CDR2 FQNEAQ (reference sequence). This CDR3 reads CASSSTRDIYGYTF. Here the CDR3 DNA reads TGTGCCAGCAGCTCCACTAGGGACATCTATGGCTACACCTTC.

In this sample, this clonotype turned up many times. The V call is TRBV5-1, the J call TRBJ2-1, with D possibly matching TRBD1 (6 bases). The length of the CDR3 is 13 residues. Germline V gives CDR1 SGHRS, CDR2 YFSETQ. The V and J ends lost 2 bases and 9 bases respectively, with 12 bases between them. The CDR3 protein is CASSLGGRVEQFF. DNA of the CDR3: TGCGCCAGCAGCTTAGGGGGACGCGTTGAGCAGTTCTTC.

This clonotype occurred many times. The chain couples TRBV12-3 or TRBV12-4 to TRBJ2-5; D is unclear. Between the trimmed V and J ends, which lost 2 bases and 1 base, there was a span of 11 bases. The CDR3 contains 15 residues. The CDR3 sequence: CASSLRSSGQETQYF. CDR3 nucleotide sequence: TGTGCCAGCAGTTTACGGAGTTCCGGCCAAGAGACCCAGTACTTC.

This clonotype was seen at least ten times. This chain links TRBV12-3 or TRBV12-4 with TRBJ2-7; no clear D. The CDR3 runs to 15 residues. Trimming pared 6 bases from V and 0 bases from J, leaving 15 bases between. The CDR3 DNA reads as TGTGCCAGCAGCTCCGGACCGCTTACCTCCTACGAGCAGTACTTC. This translates into CASSSGPLTSYEQYF.

This clonotype was seen ten or more times. The chain has TRBV5-6 and TRBJ1-2; possible D gene TRBD1, 5 bases. The CDR3 covers 12 residues. Looked up from germline, CDR1 is SGHDT and CDR2 is YYEEEE. Trimming stripped 3 bases from V and 8 bases from J, with 11 bases between. The CDR3 nucleotides read TGTGCCAGCAGCTACGAGGGGCTGGGCTACACCTTC. Translated, it gives CASSYEGLGYTF.

Many counts were recorded for this clonotype. The V gene is TRBV5-1, the J gene TRBJ1-1, with D perhaps TRBD1 (6 bases). V shed 1 base and J shed 4 bases, with 8 bases lying between them. CDR1 is SGHRS and CDR2 is YFSETQ in the germline V gene. The CDR3 is 13 residues long. CDR3 sequence: CASSLRGGTEAFF. CDR3 DNA sequence: TGCGCCAGCAGCTTGCGAGGGGGCACTGAAGCTTTCTTT.

The sample holds many counts of this clonotype. V gene TRBV12-5 combines with J gene TRBJ2-3; 9 bases align to TRBD2. Germline V lookup: CDR1 LGHNT, CDR2 FRNRAP. CDR3 size: 16 residues. V shed 1 base and J 7 bases; nucleotides not matched to a gene: 9. This chain's CDR3 is CASGLERGARDYTQYF. The DNA for the CDR3 is TGTGCTAGTGGTTTGGAGCGGGGGGCCAGGGATTATACGCAGTATTTT.

This clonotype was observed at least ten times. This chain connects TRBV29-1 to TRBJ2-7, with D uncertain. Trimming shortened V by 6 bases and J by 3 bases, and 9 bases separated the two germline ends. This CDR3 contains 11 residues. Germline V gives CDR1 SQVTM, CDR2 ANQGSEA. The CDR3 region is CSVGTYYEQYF. The CDR3 DNA is TGCAGCGTAGGCACGTACTACGAGCAGTACTTC.

This clonotype was detected many times. The V call is TRBV6-1, the J call TRBJ2-4; the D gene is possibly TRBD1 (6 bases). Trimming cost V 3 bases and J 5 bases, with 17 bases left between them. Germline V CDR1 and CDR2: MNHNS, SASEGT. The CDR3 length is 16 residues. The CDR3 spells CASSETTGSEENIQYF. The CDR3 DNA follows: TGTGCCAGCAGTGAGACCACAGGGAGTGAGGAAAACATTCAGTACTTC.

The chain links TRBV12-3 or TRBV12-4 to TRBJ2-5; 7 bases are shared with TRBD2. This CDR3 spans 14 amino acids. Germline trimming cut 6 bases from V and 2 bases from J; bases unmatched to any gene: 6. CDR3 protein: CASSDSGRQETQYF. In DNA form, the CDR3 reads TGTGCCAGCAGCGATTCCGGGAGGCAAGAGACCCAGTACTTC.

In its sample, this clonotype was seen many times. The CDR3 sequence: CSVAPGQGSTDTQYF. CDR3 coding DNA: TGCAGCGTTGCTCCGGGACAGGGGTCGACAGATACGCAGTATTTT. The chain couples TRBV29-1 to TRBJ2-3; 10 nucleotides agree with TRBD1. The CDR3 runs to 15 residues. Looked up from germline, CDR1 is SQVTM and CDR2 is ANQGSEA. The J segment lost 3 bases and the V segment lost 4 bases, leaving 7 bases of the junction unmatched.

This clonotype showed up many times. This sequence joins TRBV7-2 and TRBJ1-2; the D gene is possibly TRBD1 (5 bases). This CDR3 comprises 13 residues. The germline V gene has CDR1 SGHTA and CDR2 FQGNSA. V was cut by 1 base and J by 5 bases, with 8 bases left in between. The CDR3 spells CASSLDGQYGYTF. Written as DNA, the CDR3 is TGTGCCAGCAGCTTAGACGGACAATATGGCTACACCTTC. Filled out from reference TRBV7-2 and TRBJ1-2, the complete variable domain reads GAGVSQSPSNKVTEKGKDVELRCDPISGHTALYWYRQSLGQGLEFLIYFQGNSAPDKSGLPSDRFSAERTGGSVSTLTIQRTQQEDSAVYLCASSLDGQYGYTFGSGTRLTVV.

This clonotype was counted many times. The chain joins TRBV11-2 to TRBJ2-5, with D perhaps matching TRBD1 or TRBD2 (5 bases each). V lost 5 bases, J lost 6 bases, and 16 bases lay in between. Germline V lookup: CDR1 SGHAT, CDR2 FQNNGV. The CDR3 covers 14 residues. CDR3 loop: CASSDRDPQKTQYF. CDR3 in DNA: TGTGCCAGCAGCGACCGGGACCCGCAGAAGACCCAGTACTTC.

This clonotype was observed at least ten times. V usage is TRBV5-5 and J usage is TRBJ2-1; 12 bases match TRBD2. This CDR3 contains 17 residues. Looked up from germline, CDR1 is SGHKS and CDR2 is YYEKEE (reference sequence). Trimming cost V 4 bases and J 2 bases; bases outside gene matches: 7. The CDR3, as DNA: TGTGCCAGCAGCGTGAGGTCTAGCGGGGGGGCCTACAATGAGCAGTTCTTC. This codes for CASSVRSSGGAYNEQFF.